This record concerns one T cell receptor (beta chain) sequence. Its antigen is as yet unknown. This entry belongs to a study of T cell repertoires in ileal Crohn's disease. Method: immunoSEQ multiplex PCR; TCRdb's copy keeps in-frame clones and lacks some. In the table there are 500 or so clones, over 75% of which are singletons. Study conclusions and caveats: Clonal expansions were more frequent in active smokers than non-smokers at surgery. All patients with clonality above 26.8% had endoscopic recurrence. Compared with CD4 T cells, sorted CD8 cells carried more expanded clones.

This CDR3 comprises 14 residues. V was cut by 7 bases and J by 2 bases, with 9 bases left in between. From germline, CDR1 is LNHDA and CDR2 SQIVND (reference sequence). The TCR originated in an adult with Crohn's disease. The chain recombines TRBV19 with TRBJ1-6; D is uncertain. Sequenced material: ileal tissue. The CDR3 sequence is CASIRGAYNSPLHF. DNA of the CDR3: TGTGCCAGTATTCGGGGTGCCTATAATTCACCCCTCCACTTT.